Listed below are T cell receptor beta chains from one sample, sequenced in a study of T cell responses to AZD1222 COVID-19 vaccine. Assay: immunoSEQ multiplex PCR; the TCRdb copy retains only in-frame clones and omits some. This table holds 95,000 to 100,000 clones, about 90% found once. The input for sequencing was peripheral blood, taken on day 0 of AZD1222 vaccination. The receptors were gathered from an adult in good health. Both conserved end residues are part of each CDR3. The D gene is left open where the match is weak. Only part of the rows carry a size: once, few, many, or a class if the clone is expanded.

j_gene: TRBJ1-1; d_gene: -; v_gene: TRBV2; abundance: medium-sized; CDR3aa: CASSERQAMNTEAFF; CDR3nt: TGTGCCAGCAGTGAACGACAGGCGATGAACACTGAAGCTTTCTTT
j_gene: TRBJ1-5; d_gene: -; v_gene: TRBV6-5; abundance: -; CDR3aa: CASRGTDSNQPQHF; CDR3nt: TGTGCCAGCAGAGGGACGGATAGCAATCAGCCCCAGCATTTT
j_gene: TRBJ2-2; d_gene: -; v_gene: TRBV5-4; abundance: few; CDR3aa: CASSWGLQNTGELFF; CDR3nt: TGTGCCAGCAGCTGGGGACTCCAGAACACCGGGGAGCTGTTTTTT
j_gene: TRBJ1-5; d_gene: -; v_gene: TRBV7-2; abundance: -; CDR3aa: CASSLGVATTRRNQPQHF; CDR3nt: TGTGCCAGCAGCTTAGGAGTAGCCACGACACGACGCAATCAGCCCCAGCATTTT
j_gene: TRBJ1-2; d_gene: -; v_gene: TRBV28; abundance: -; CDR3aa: CASSSQSWSYTF; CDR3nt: TGTGCCAGCAGTTCACAGTCTTGGAGCTACACCTTC
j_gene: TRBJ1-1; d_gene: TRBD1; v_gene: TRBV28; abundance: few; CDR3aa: CASNAIGTGNSGAFF; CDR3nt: TGTGCCAGCAACGCCATCGGGACAGGGAATTCGGGAGCTTTCTTT
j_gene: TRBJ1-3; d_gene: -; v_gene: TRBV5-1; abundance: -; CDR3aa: CASSLNGDAGNTIYF; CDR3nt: TGCGCCAGCAGCTTGAATGGGGATGCTGGAAACACCATATATTTT
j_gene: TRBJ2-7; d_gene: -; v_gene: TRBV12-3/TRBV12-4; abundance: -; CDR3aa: CASRRTGFYEQYF; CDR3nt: TGTGCCAGCAGGAGGACTGGATTTTACGAGCAGTACTTC
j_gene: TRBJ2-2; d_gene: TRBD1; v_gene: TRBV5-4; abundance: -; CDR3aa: CASTSLGRGHTGELFF; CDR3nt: TGTGCCAGCACCTCTCTCGGCAGGGGGCACACCGGGGAGCTGTTTTTT
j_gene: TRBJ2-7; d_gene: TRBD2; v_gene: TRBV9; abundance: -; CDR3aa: CASGRGDYEQYF; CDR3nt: TGTGCCAGCGGTCGGGGGGACTACGAGCAGTACTTC
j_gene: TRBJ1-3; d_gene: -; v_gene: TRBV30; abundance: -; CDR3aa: CAWSVRGARGNTIYF; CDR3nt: TGTGCCTGGAGTGTACGGGGGGCGCGCGGAAACACCATATATTTT
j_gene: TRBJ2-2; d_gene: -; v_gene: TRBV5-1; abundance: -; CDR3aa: CASMEGSTGELFF; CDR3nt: TGCGCCAGCATGGAGGGGTCCACCGGGGAGCTGTTTTTT
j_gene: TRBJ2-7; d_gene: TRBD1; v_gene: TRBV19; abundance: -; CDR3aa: CASREGQGKLQYF; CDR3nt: TGTGCCAGTAGGGAAGGACAGGGGAAGTTACAGTACTTC
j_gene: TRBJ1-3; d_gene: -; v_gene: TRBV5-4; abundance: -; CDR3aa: CASSLDPFSGNTIYF; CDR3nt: TGTGCCAGCAGCTTGGATCCTTTCTCTGGAAACACCATATATTTT
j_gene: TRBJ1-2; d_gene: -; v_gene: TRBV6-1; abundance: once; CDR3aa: CASSEAGGNNYGYTF; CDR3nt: TGTGCCAGCAGTGAAGCAGGCGGTAATAACTATGGCTACACCTTC
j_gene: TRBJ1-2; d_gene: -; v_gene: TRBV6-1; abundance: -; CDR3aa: CASSEKGGSRGNYGYTF; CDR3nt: TGTGCCAGCAGTGAAAAGGGTGGGAGTCGGGGCAACTATGGCTACACCTTC
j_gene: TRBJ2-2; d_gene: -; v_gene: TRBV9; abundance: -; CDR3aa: CASSVAGSGTGELFF; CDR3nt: TGTGCCAGCAGCGTAGCCGGGTCGGGGACCGGGGAGCTGTTTTTT
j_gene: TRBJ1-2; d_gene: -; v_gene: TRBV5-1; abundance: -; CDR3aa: CASSSDSNYGYTF; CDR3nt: TGCGCCAGCAGTTCGGACAGTAACTATGGCTACACCTTC
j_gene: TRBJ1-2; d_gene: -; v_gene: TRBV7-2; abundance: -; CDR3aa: CASSLAASSYGYTF; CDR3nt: TGTGCCAGCAGCTTAGCCGCGTCGAGCTATGGCTACACCTTC
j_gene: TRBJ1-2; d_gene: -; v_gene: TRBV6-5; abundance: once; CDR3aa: CASSQSLYGYTF; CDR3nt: TGTGCCAGCAGTCAAAGTTTATATGGCTACACCTTC
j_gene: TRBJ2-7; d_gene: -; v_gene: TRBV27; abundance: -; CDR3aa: CASSLWGTGTYEQYF; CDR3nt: TGTGCCAGCAGTTTATGGGGGACTGGAACCTACGAGCAGTACTTC
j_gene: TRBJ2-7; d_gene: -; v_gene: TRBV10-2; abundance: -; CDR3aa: CASSVRGYEQYF; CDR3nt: TGCGCCAGCAGTGTGCGCGGCTACGAGCAGTACTTC
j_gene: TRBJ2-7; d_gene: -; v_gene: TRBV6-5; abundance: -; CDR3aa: CASSYEGYVEQYF; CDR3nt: TGTGCCAGCAGTTACGAGGGTTATGTAGAGCAGTACTTC
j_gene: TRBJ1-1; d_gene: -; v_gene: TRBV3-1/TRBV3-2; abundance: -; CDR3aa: CASSQDWDTEAFF; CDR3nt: TGTGCCAGCAGCCAAGATTGGGACACTGAAGCTTTCTTT
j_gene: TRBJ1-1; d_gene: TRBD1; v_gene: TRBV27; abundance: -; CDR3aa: CASSTGQGFTEAFF; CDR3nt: TGTGCCAGCAGTACGGGACAGGGGTTCACTGAAGCTTTCTTT
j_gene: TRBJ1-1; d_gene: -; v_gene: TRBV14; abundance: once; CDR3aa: CASSHDRIPYTEAFF; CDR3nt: TGTGCCAGCAGCCACGACAGGATTCCTTACACTGAAGCTTTCTTT
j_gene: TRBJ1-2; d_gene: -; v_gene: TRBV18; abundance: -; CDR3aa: CASSTQHGSIGYTF; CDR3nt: TGTGCCAGCTCAACGCAACACGGGTCTATTGGCTACACCTTC
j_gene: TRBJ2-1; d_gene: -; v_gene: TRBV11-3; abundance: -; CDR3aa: CASTSDVNNEQFF; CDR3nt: TGTGCCAGCACCTCGGACGTTAACAATGAGCAGTTCTTC
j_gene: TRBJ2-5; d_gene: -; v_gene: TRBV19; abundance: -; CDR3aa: CASRPGAVETQYF; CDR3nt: TGTGCCAGTAGGCCGGGGGCGGTGGAGACCCAGTACTTC
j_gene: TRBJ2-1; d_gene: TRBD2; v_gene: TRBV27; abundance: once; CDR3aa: CASSFPGLAGGPPLHEQFF; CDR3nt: TGTGCCAGCAGTTTTCCGGGACTAGCGGGAGGCCCTCCCCTACACGAGCAGTTCTTC
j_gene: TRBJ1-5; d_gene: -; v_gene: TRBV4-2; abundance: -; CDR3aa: CASSQDTVQPQHF; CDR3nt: TGTGCCAGCAGCCAAGATACCGTACAACCCCAGCATTTT
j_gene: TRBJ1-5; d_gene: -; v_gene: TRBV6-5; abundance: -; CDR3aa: CASSNLGEPQHF; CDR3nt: TGTGCCAGCAGTAATCTAGGGGAGCCCCAGCATTTT